The next 30 T cell receptor beta chains were all read from a single sample in a study of blood T cell repertoires in COVID-19. Libraries were prepared by immunoSEQ multiplex PCR; TCRdb keeps only in-frame clonotypes and omits some of them. This repertoire shows approximately 190,000 clones, 84% found once; its top ten account for less than 8.5%. The sample consisted of PBMCs or T cells enriched from blood (not recorded which). The receptors shown here come from a man in his forties who had recovered from COVID-19.

The rearrangement joins TRBV29-1 to TRBJ2-2, with TRBD1 matching 7 bases. J lost 6 bases, V lost 5 bases, and 24 bases had no gene match. The CDR3 has 19 residues. Germline values: CDR1 SQVTM, CDR2 ANQGSEA. The CDR3 DNA sequence: TGCAGCGTTCTAGATCACACACAGAAAAGACAGGGTCGGGCCGGGGAGCTGTTTTTT. Encoded protein: CSVLDHTQKRQGRAGELFF.

This chain links TRBV5-5 with TRBJ1-2; a possible D gene is TRBD1 (6 bases). The CDR3 is 16 amino acids. CDR1 is SGHKS, CDR2 YYEKEE, per germline (reference sequence). Trimming left V 2 bases short and J 3 bases short, with 17 bases between. CDR3 nucleotide sequence: TGTGCCAGCAGCTTCCTAGGACAGTCTCCTGACTATGGCTACACCTTC. Protein product: CASSFLGQSPDYGYTF.

The gene calls are TRBV10-3 and TRBJ2-4; D is perhaps TRBD1 (6 bases). The CDR3 runs 16 residues. Per the germline V gene, CDR1 is ENHRY and CDR2 is SYGVKD. The V gene lost 4 bases and the J gene lost 0 bases, with 13 bases spanning the gap. CDR3 sequence reads: CAISAHRDPAKNIQYF. In DNA, the CDR3 is TGTGCCATCAGTGCTCACAGGGACCCAGCCAAAAACATTCAGTACTTC.

V usage is TRBV5-1 and J usage is TRBJ2-1; weak D call: TRBD2 (6 bases). V was cut by 2 bases and J by 6 bases, with 9 bases left in between. CDR3 length equals 13 residues. Germline V gene data show CDR1 as SGHRS and CDR2 as YFSETQ. The CDR3 DNA is TGCGCCAGCAGCTTAGGGACTCTCAATGAGCAGTTCTTC. It is translated as CASSLGTLNEQFF.

CDR3 sequence reads: CASSLRLGNEQFF. The CDR3 DNA is TGTGCCAGCAGCTTGAGACTGGGCAATGAGCAGTTCTTC. The V call is TRBV5-4, the J call TRBJ2-1; D unresolved. CDR3 length equals 13 residues. The germline V gene encodes CDR1 SGHNT and CDR2 YYREEE (reference sequence). V lost 1 base and J lost 6, with 8 bases in between.

The V and J genes are TRBV25-1 and TRBJ2-1, with 8 bases identical to TRBD1. V trimming: 4 bases; J trimming: 8 bases; junction bases outside the gene matches: 16. The CDR3 is 17 residues long. Germline CDR1 reads MGHDK; CDR2 reads SYGVNS. CDR3 amino acids: CASSAGQGGWIWDEQFF. The CDR3 DNA reads as TGTGCCAGCAGTGCCGGACAGGGTGGGTGGATTTGGGATGAGCAGTTCTTC.

This clone has only one observation. The V and J genes are TRBV30 and TRBJ1-2, with D tentatively TRBD1 (6 bases). From germline, CDR1 is GTSNPN and CDR2 SVGIG (reference sequence). This CDR3 comprises 17 residues. The ends were cut back, 5 bases at V and 0 bases at J, with 22 bases in the middle. The CDR3 region has the DNA TGTGCCTGGCGCGGGGGGGCGGCAGGGGCGACTAACTATGGCTACACCTTC. It yields the protein CAWRGGAAGATNYGYTF.

In this sample, this clone turned up a few times. This chain uses TRBV5-6 with TRBJ1-6; D unresolved. This CDR3 has 14 residues. The germline V gene encodes CDR1 SGHDT and CDR2 YYEEEE. Trimming removed 2 bases at V and 7 bases at J, with 10 bases between. In DNA form, the CDR3 reads TGTGCCAGCAGCTTAAGAGAGGGAAATTCACCCCTCCACTTT. This gives the protein CASSLREGNSPLHF. Complete variable domain (other parts from reference TRBV5-6 and TRBJ1-6): DAGVTQSPTHLIKTRGQQVTLRCSPKSGHDTVSWYQQALGQGPQFIFQYYEEEERQRGNFPDRFSGHQFPNYSSELNVNALLLGDSALYLCASSLREGNSPLHFGNGTRLTVT.

The rearrangement links TRBV19 to TRBJ2-1, with 9 positions matching TRBD2. The CDR3 consists of 17 residues. Trimming removed 3 bases from V and 2 bases from J; junction bases left unmatched: 8. Germline CDR1 LNHDA, CDR2 SQIVND (reference sequence). The chain's CDR3 is CASSMRAGGQAYNEQFF. Here the CDR3 DNA reads TGTGCCAGTAGTATGAGGGCGGGGGGGCAGGCCTACAATGAGCAGTTCTTC.

This chain's CDR3 is CAISESSGSAEKLFF. The CDR3 bases are TGTGCCATCAGTGAGTCGTCAGGTTCGGCTGAAAAACTGTTTTTT. V and J are TRBV10-3 and TRBJ1-4; D ambiguous. This CDR3 spans 15 amino acids. V gave up 0 bases and J gave up 7 bases, with 12 bases separating them. CDR1 ENHRY and CDR2 SYGVKD come from the germline V gene.

This sequence joins TRBV5-1 and TRBJ2-5, with a weak D call TRBD1 (6 bases). Trimming cost V 4 bases and J 5 bases, with 21 bases left between them. The CDR3 has 16 amino acids. Looked up from germline, CDR1 is SGHRS and CDR2 is YFSETQ. The CDR3 protein is CASSGQRGGAWETQYF. The CDR3 DNA follows: TGCGCCAGCAGCGGACAGCGTGGCGGCGCATGGGAGACCCAGTACTTC.

The J gene is TRBJ1-6, the V gene TRBV24-1; no clear D. Trimming removed 5 bases at V and 8 bases at J, with 3 bases between. The CDR3 loop spans 11 amino acids. CDR1 and CDR2 from the germline V gene are KGHDR and SFDVKD. The CDR3 bases are TGTGCCACCAGTGCAGATTCACCCCTCCACTTT. Its protein is CATSADSPLHF.

The chain links TRBV7-2 to TRBJ1-6; D might be TRBD1 (5 bases). This CDR3 contains 12 residues. Between the trimmed V and J ends, which lost 4 bases and 9 bases, there was a span of 7 bases. The germline V gene has CDR1 SGHTA and CDR2 FQGNSA. CDR3 amino acids: CASSSRGSPLHF. Here the CDR3 DNA reads TGTGCCAGCAGCTCTAGGGGTTCACCCCTCCACTTT. The variable domain in full, completed from reference TRBV7-2 and TRBJ1-6, reads GAGVSQSPSNKVTEKGKDVELRCDPISGHTALYWYRQSLGQGLEFLIYFQGNSAPDKSGLPSDRFSAERTGGSVSTLTIQRTQQEDSAVYLCASSSRGSPLHFGNGTRLTVT.

The CDR3 loop is CASSPSGDTQYF. In DNA form, the CDR3 reads TGTGCCAGCAGCCCTTCGGGGGATACGCAGTATTTT. The chain recombines TRBV9 with TRBJ2-3; D might be TRBD2 (5 bases). Germline V gives CDR1 SGDLS, CDR2 YYNGEE. The CDR3 runs to 12 residues. Trimming removed 4 bases from V and 6 bases from J, with 9 bases in between.

The V call is TRBV5-6, the J call TRBJ1-1, with 7 bases aligning to TRBD1. V was clipped by 0 bases and J by 3 bases; unmatched bases: 8. Per the germline V gene, CDR1 is SGHDT and CDR2 is YYEEEE. The CDR3 totals 16 residues. This CDR3 reads CASSLEWQGVYTEAFF. The CDR3 DNA is TGTGCCAGCAGCTTGGAATGGCAGGGGGTTTACACTGAAGCTTTCTTT.

This chain uses TRBV6-5 with TRBJ1-1, with a weak D call TRBD1 (5 bases). The CDR3 is made up of 15 amino acids. CDR1 and CDR2 from the germline V gene are MNHEY and SVGAGI. Trimming shortened V by 0 bases and J by 5 bases, and 13 bases separated the two germline ends. As DNA, the CDR3 is TGTGCCAGCAGTTACTCGAAGTCAGGGCGAACTGAAGCTTTCTTT. Its protein is CASSYSKSGRTEAFF.

The rearrangement uses TRBV5-4 and TRBJ1-1; D is unresolved. From germline, CDR1 is SGHNT and CDR2 YYREEE (reference sequence). With 4 bases removed from V and 0 bases from J, the gap between germline ends came to 16 bases. The CDR3 has 16 residues. The CDR3 region is CASSDPRRSLNTEAFF. The DNA for the CDR3 is TGTGCCAGCAGCGATCCTAGGCGGAGCCTGAACACTGAAGCTTTCTTT.

The V call is TRBV29-1, the J call TRBJ1-2; 9 bases match TRBD1. This CDR3 comprises 13 residues. V shed 7 bases, J shed 5 bases, and the junction held 8 bases outside the gene matches. Germline V gene sequence: CDR1 SQVTM, CDR2 ANQGSEA. In DNA, the CDR3 is TGCAGCGCCCAGACAGGGGGTGAATATGGCTACACCTTC. Protein product: CSAQTGGEYGYTF.

This clone occurred a few times. The chain uses TRBV21-1 and TRBJ1-2. TRBV21-1 has pseudogene status. The CDR3 sequence is 14 residues long. DNA for the CDR3: TGTGCCAGCAGCCCCCGGCGGGGGTTTGATGGCTACACCTTC. Its translation: CASSPRRGFDGYTF.

The J gene is TRBJ1-3, the V gene TRBV7-8; 7 bases are shared with TRBD1. Germline CDR1 and CDR2: SGHVS and FQNEAQ. Losses at the gene ends were 4 bases for V and 4 bases for J; bases not matched to a gene: 7. CDR3 length: 15 amino acids. CDR3 protein: CASSSDRARGNTIYF. CDR3 nucleotides: TGTGCCAGCAGCTCCGACAGGGCCCGAGGAAACACCATATATTTT.

The chain links TRBV5-5 to TRBJ2-7; no firm D call. V shed 4 bases and J shed 0 bases, with 8 bases lying between them. There are 13 residues in the CDR3. Germline CDR1 reads SGHKS; CDR2 reads YYEKEE (reference sequence). CDR3 sequence: CASSLNPSYEQYF. DNA for the CDR3: TGTGCCAGCAGCCTAAACCCCTCCTACGAGCAGTACTTC.

CDR3 sequence reads: CASSLRLAGQETQYF. Written as DNA, the CDR3 is TGTGCCAGCAGCTTGAGACTAGCGGGGCAAGAGACCCAGTACTTC. The V gene is TRBV11-2, the J gene TRBJ2-5, with TRBD2 matching 11 bases. This CDR3 has 15 residues. V lost 3 bases, J lost 2 bases, and 2 bases stayed unmatched. Germline loops: CDR1 SGHAT, CDR2 FQNNGV.

The chain combines TRBV3-1 (or the pseudogene TRBV3-2) with TRBJ2-1; D is perhaps TRBD2 (5 bases). The CDR3 runs 12 residues. Germline CDR1 LGHDT, CDR2 YNNKEL (reference sequence). The V gene lost 6 bases and the J gene lost 9 bases, with 12 bases spanning the gap. As DNA, the CDR3 is TGTGCCAGCAGAGATACGGCGGGTGAGCAGTTCTTC. Translated: CASRDTAGEQFF.

V usage is TRBV9 and J usage is TRBJ1-1, with TRBD1 as a possible D gene (6 bases). Looked up from germline, CDR1 is SGDLS and CDR2 is YYNGEE. With 3 bases removed from V and 8 bases from J, the gap between germline ends came to 8 bases. This CDR3 is built from 11 residues. The CDR3 protein is CASSAGTEAFF. The CDR3 DNA follows: TGTGCCAGCAGCGCCGGGACAGAAGCTTTCTTT.

The chain combines TRBV12-5 with TRBJ2-4; the D gene is possibly TRBD1 (5 bases). CDR1 is LGHNT, CDR2 FRNRAP, per germline. The V end was cut by 1 base, the J end by 7 bases, with 11 bases between. The CDR3 totals 14 residues. CDR3 sequence reads: CASGLGQCWNIQYF. In nucleotides, the CDR3 is TGTGCTAGTGGTTTGGGACAGTGTTGGAACATTCAGTACTTC.

The chain combines TRBV7-8 with TRBJ1-4; D is possibly TRBD1 (6 bases). Germline CDR1 is SGHVS and CDR2 is FQNEAQ. This CDR3 region has 15 residues. Trimming left V 6 bases short and J 6 bases short, with 17 bases between. The CDR3 reads CASSHPRGRHEKLFF. The DNA of the CDR3 is TGTGCCAGCAGTCATCCCAGGGGTCGGCATGAAAAACTGTTTTTT.

The gene calls are TRBV28 and TRBJ1-2, with D possibly TRBD1 on 5 matching bases. The CDR3 covers 15 residues. V lost 6 bases to trimming and J lost 4 bases, with 18 bases between them. The germline CDR1 and CDR2 sequences are MDHEN and SYDVKM. Here the CDR3 DNA reads TGTGCCAGCAGCCTCGGGGGTGGGCCCTTCTATGGCTACACCTTC. Its translation is CASSLGGGPFYGYTF.

V is TRBV7-2 and J is TRBJ1-6; no clear D. Trimming took 1 base from V and 4 from J, leaving 8 bases between them. CDR1 is SGHTA and CDR2 is FQGNSA in the germline V gene. The CDR3 runs 15 residues. The CDR3, as DNA: TGTGCCAGCAGCTTAGGAGCGTGGTATAATTCACCCCTCCACTTT. It specifies CASSLGAWYNSPLHF.

The V and J genes are TRBV9 and TRBJ1-1; tentative D call: TRBD1 (5 bases). The CDR3 consists of 15 residues. Trimming took off 4 bases at V and 1 base at J, with 14 bases between the two ends. Germline V gives CDR1 SGDLS, CDR2 YYNGEE. The CDR3 region has the DNA TGTGCCAGCAGCCGCGGGGGGGTCTCGAACACTGAAGCTTTCTTT. Translation gives CASSRGGVSNTEAFF. Looking up the rest from reference TRBV9 and TRBJ1-1 gives the full variable domain: DSGVTQTPKHLITATGQRVTLRCSPRSGDLSVYWYQQSLDQGLQFLIQYYNGEERAKGNILERFSAQQFPDLHSELNLSSLELGDSALYFCASSRGGVSNTEAFFGQGTRLTVV.

V and J are TRBV6-5 and TRBJ2-2, with 7 bases fitting TRBD1. The CDR3 runs 14 residues. Per the germline V gene, CDR1 is MNHEY and CDR2 is SVGAGI. J gave up 0 bases and V 8 bases, and 3 bases lay outside the gene matches. CDR3 sequence reads: CASGTATNTGELFF. The CDR3 region has the DNA TGTGCCAGCGGGACAGCTACGAACACCGGGGAGCTGTTTTTT.